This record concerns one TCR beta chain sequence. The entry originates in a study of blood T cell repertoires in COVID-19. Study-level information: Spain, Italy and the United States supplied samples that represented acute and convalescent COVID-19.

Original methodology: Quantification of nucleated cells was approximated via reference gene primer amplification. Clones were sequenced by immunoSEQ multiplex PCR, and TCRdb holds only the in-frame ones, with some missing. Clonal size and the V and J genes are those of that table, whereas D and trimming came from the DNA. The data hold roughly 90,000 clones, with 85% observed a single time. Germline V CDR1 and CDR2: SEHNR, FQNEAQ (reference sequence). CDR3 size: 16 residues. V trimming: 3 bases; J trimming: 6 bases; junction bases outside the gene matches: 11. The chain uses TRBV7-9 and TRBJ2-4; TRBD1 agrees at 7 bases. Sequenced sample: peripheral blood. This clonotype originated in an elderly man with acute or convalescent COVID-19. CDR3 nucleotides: TGTGCCAGCAGCTTTTCAACAGGGGCGGTGGGAAACATTCAGTACTTC. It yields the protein CASSFSTGAVGNIQYF.